This T cell receptor beta chain was recovered during a study of OX40 agonist ivuxolimab in advanced cancers. Study as a whole: A male proportion of over 70% was recorded, with mean age about 60 years and range roughly 23 to 79. Study-level points and caveats: On average, CD8+ T cells had more expanded clones than CD4+.

Assay used: immunoSEQ multiplex PCR; TCRdb lists only in-frame clones, some missing. The sample has 43,000 or so clones; about 87% are singletons. With regard to this clone: Its matching antigen is unknown.

V lost 1 base, J lost 6 bases, and 10 bases lay in between. The germline gives CDR1 LNHNV, CDR2 YYDKDF (reference sequence). The CDR3 runs to 14 residues. The TCR originated in an adult with an advanced solid tumor such as melanoma, head and neck, liver or kidney cancer. The sample in question was CD4+ or CD8+ T cells sorted from blood, obtained in a trial of the OX40 agonist ivuxolimab. This chain uses TRBV15 with TRBJ1-5; D is ambiguous. CDR3 amino acids: CATSRGGSGQPQHF. The CDR3 region has the DNA TGTGCCACCAGCAGAGGCGGGAGCGGTCAGCCCCAGCATTTT.